The rows below give T cell receptor beta chains drawn from one sample of a study of beta chain features in type 1 diabetes. Sequenced by immunoSEQ multiplex PCR; TCRdb stores in-frame clones only, minus some. Found here are 250,000 to 350,000 clones, roughly an eighth of them singletons; the top ten hold more than 0.015%. Sequencing was done on a sample of naive CD4+ T cells from blood. The receptors come from a man aged 25-45 years with type 1 diabetes. The CDR3 runs from the conserved cysteine through the conserved F or W. A D gene is named only where the DNA matches it firmly. Expanded clones get a size class; other rows say once, few or many, or leave the size out.

TGTGCCAGCAGCGTCTCCCACGGGGGTACCCAGTACTTC,CASSVSHGGTQYF,few,NA,TRBJ2-5,TRBV9
TGTGCCACCTATGACAGGGGGCTTAGCAATCAGCCCCAGCATTTT,CATYDRGLSNQPQHF,NA,TRBD1,TRBJ1-5,TRBV28
TGTGCCAGCAGCTTAGGGACAGACTCCTACGAGCAGTACTTC,CASSLGTDSYEQYF,NA,NA,TRBJ2-7,TRBV7-9
TGTGCCTGGAGTCCGGGAGTTAGTTACAATGAGCAGTTCTTC,CAWSPGVSYNEQFF,few,NA,TRBJ2-1,TRBV30
TGTGCCAGCAGCTTAACGGGAGGCGTAGAGCAGTTCTTC,CASSLTGGVEQFF,NA,NA,TRBJ2-1,TRBV7-3
TGTGCCAGCTCACCAGTTTCGGGACAGGGGACCCAAGAGACCCAGTACTTC,CASSPVSGQGTQETQYF,NA,TRBD1,TRBJ2-5,TRBV18
TGTGCCTGGAATCGTCGGGACAGGGTGCGTTTCTTC,CAWNRRDRVRFF,NA,TRBD1,TRBJ2-1,TRBV30
TGCGCCAGCAGCCCCCGGGTCTCCACCTACGAGCAGTACTTC,CASSPRVSTYEQYF,few,NA,TRBJ2-7,TRBV4-3
TGTGCCAGCAGTTGGGCTAGCCTGTACGGGCAGTACTTC,CASSWASLYGQYF,few,NA,TRBJ2-7,TRBV28
TGTGCCATTCATAGCGGGACTACCTACAATGAGCAGTTCTTC,CAIHSGTTYNEQFF,NA,TRBD2,TRBJ2-1,TRBV5-4